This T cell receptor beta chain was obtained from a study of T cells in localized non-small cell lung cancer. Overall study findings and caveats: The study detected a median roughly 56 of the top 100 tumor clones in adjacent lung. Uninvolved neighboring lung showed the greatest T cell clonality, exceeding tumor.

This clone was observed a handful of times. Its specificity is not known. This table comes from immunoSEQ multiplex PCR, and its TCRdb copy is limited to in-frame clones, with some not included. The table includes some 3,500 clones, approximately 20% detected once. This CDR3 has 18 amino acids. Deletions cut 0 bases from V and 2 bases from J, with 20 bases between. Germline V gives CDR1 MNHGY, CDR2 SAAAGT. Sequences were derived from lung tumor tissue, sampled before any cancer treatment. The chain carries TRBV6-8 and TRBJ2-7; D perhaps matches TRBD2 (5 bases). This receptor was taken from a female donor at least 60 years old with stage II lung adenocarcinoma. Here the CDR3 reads CASSYSEGSGSEAYEQYF. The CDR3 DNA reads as TGTGCCAGCAGTTACTCGGAAGGATCAGGCTCGGAGGCCTACGAGCAGTACTTC.